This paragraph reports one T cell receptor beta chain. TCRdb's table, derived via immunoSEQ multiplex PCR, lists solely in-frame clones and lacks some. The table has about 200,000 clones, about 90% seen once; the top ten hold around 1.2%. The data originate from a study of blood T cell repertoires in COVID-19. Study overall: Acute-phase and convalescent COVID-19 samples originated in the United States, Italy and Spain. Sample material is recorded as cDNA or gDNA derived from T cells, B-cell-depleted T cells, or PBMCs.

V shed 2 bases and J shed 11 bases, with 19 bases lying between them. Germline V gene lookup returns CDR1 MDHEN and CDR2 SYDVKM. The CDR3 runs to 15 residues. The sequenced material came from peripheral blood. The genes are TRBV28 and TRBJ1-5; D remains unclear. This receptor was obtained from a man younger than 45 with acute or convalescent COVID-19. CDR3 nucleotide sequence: TGTGCCAGCAGTTTAGGCTGGATATCTATCGGGGCCCAGCATTTT. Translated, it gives CASSLGWISIGAQHF.